Presented here are 5 T cell receptor beta chains from one specimen sequenced in a study of Graves' ophthalmopathy and Graves' hyperthyroidism. TCR beta CDR3 regions were amplified from RNA transcripts. An opening RT-PCR round employed HTBI primers and preceded a second-round multiplex PCR. TCRdb reanalysed the multiplex PCR reads using MiXCR and keeps one entry per CDR3 protein. The sample shows just over 600,000 distinct CDR3 sequences, around a fifth of them seen only once. The sequencing input was peripheral blood. Every receptor here comes from a woman aged 18 to 35 with stable Graves' hyperthyroidism. Some clones in this sample may be carry-over from other donors' samples.

This clonotype was seen a few times. The chain's CDR3 is CASSPGAGGTRTYEQYF. DNA of the CDR3: TGTGCCAGCAGTCCCGGGGCAGGGGGAACTCGAACCTACGAGCAGTACTTC. J is TRBJ2-7 and V is TRBV12-3 or TRBV12-4; TRBD1 agrees at 7 bases. This CDR3 region has 17 residues. Losses at the gene ends were 5 bases for V and 2 bases for J; bases not matched to a gene: 15.

As concerns this clonotype: At one of its ends the junction is not consistent with the germline gene, which may arise from a read error. The chain has TRBV27 and TRBJ2-7; a weak D match, TRBD1 (6 bases). The CDR3 consists of 14 residues. CDR1 and CDR2 from the germline V gene are MNHEY and SMNVEV (reference sequence). CDR3 bases: TGCGCCAGCAGTTCGAACGGGACACCATACGAGCAGTACTTC. Its translation: CASSSNGTPYEQYF.

Regarding this clonotype: At one boundary the junction diverges from the germline segment, which might be a read error. This rearrangement joins TRBV5-1 to TRBJ1-1; D unclear. CDR3 length: 15 residues. Germline CDR1 SGHRS, CDR2 YFSETQ. CDR3 sequence: CASSLAVGGNTEAFF. In DNA form, the CDR3 reads TGCGCCAGCAGCTTGGCCGTCGGAGGGAACACTGAAGCCTTCTTT.

This clonotype occurred a few times. The J gene is TRBJ2-7, the V gene TRBV28; 10 bases are a match to TRBD2. V trimming: 2 bases; J trimming: 12 bases; junction bases outside the gene matches: 10. The CDR3 is 14 residues long. The germline V gene has CDR1 MDHEN and CDR2 SYDVKM. The CDR3 reads CASSLALAGAPPYF. The CDR3, as DNA: TGTGCCAGCAGTTTAGCGCTAGCGGGAGCGCCTCCGTACTTC.

The chain is built from TRBV12-3 or TRBV12-4 and TRBJ1-1; 10 positions agree with TRBD1. With 4 bases clipped from V and 3 bases from J, the junction kept 8 bases outside the gene matches. This CDR3 is 16 amino acids long. CDR3 sequence (DNA): TGTGCCAGCAGTTCGGACATCGGGACAGGGGACACTGAAGCTTTCTTT. This translates into CASSSDIGTGDTEAFF.